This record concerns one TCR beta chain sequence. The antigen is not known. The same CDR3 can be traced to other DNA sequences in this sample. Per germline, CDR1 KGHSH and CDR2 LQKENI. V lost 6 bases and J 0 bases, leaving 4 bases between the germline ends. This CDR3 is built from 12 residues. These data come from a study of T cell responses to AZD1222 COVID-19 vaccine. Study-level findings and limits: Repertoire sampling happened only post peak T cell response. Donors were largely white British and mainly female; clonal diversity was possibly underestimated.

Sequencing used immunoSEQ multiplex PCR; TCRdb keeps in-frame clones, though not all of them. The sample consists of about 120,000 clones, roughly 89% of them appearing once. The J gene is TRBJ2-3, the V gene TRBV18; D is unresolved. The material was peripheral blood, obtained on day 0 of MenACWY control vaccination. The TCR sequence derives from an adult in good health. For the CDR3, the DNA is TGTGCCAGCTCCCCTAGCACAGATACGCAGTATTTT. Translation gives CASSPSTDTQYF.